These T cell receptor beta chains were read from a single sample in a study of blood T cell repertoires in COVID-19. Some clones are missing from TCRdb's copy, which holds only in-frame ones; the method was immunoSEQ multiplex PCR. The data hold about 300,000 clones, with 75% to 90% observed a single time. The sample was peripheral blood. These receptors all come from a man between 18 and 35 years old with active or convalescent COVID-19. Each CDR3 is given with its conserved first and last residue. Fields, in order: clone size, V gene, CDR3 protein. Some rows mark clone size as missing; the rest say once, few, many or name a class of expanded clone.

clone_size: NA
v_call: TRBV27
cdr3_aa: CASSPYRGFKEEKLFF

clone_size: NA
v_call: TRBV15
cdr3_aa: CATSRLTGNEQFF

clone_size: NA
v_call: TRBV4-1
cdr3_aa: CASSQGPGVAYEQYF

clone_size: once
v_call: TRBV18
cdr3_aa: CASSSAGLYEQYF

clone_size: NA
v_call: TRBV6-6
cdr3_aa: CASSSLDRGLAPLHF

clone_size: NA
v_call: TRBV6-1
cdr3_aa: CASSEVWEGLYEQYF

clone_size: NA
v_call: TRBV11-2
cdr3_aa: CASSLVATSGTYEQYF

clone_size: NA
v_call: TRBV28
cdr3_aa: CASSFPRVAGTDTQYF

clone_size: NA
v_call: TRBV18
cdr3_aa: CASSPGALYTDTQYF

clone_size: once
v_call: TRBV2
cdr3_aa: CASSVGVMNTEAFF

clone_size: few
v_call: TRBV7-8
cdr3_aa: CASRTGSDGNTIYF

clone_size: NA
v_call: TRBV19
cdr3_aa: CASSINGEYYNEQFF

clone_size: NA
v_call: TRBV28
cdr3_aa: CASSSINPGSSYNEQFF

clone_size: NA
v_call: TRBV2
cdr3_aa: CASIKGTVENTIYF

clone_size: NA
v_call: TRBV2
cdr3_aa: CASSSGWRGQPQHF

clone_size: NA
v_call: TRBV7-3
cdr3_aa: CASSSEGADTQYF

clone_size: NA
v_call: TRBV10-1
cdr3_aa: CASSEDRGPGETQYF

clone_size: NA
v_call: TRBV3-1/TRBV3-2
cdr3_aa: CASSPYRGRPETQYF

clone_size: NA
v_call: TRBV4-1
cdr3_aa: CASSQDVSFPTGYTF

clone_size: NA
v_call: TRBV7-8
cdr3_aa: CASSSSSHGPQHF

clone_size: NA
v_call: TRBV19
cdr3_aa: CASSMGGSGANVLTF

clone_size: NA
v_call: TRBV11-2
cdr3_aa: CASSLVGGRRSGELFF

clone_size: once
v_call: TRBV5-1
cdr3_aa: CASSLQGVSYNEQFF

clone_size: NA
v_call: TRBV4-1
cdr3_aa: CASSFPGTRIEAFF

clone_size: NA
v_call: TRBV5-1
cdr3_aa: CASSSGTGVRNYGYTF

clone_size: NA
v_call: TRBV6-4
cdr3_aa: CASSDFAGANVLTF

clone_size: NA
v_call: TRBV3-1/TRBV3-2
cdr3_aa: CASSHRGGGYTF

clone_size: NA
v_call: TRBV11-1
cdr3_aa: CASSHRDYYYNEQFF

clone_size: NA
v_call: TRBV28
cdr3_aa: CASSLQDYGYTF

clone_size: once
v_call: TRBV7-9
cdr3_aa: CASSDLMDSPQTNSPLHF

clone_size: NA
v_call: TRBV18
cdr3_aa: CASSPTGEPNQPQHF

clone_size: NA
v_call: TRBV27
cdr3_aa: CASSFRDNQETQYF

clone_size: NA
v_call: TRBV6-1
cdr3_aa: CASSEMGTRSYEQYF

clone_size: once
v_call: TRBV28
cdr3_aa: CASSFLEFPNEKLFF

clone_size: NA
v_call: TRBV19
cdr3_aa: CASSPRGAGEQYF

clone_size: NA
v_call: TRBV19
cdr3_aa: CASRERTGGSPLHF

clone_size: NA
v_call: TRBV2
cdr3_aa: CASSMGTNTDTQYF

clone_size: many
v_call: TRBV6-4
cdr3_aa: CASSHSGTGELFF

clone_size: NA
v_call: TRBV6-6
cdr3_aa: CASSGPGQGDGYTF

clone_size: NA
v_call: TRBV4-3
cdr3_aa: CASSQDVRRLMNTEAFF

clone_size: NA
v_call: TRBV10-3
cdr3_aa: CAISAYQTGMNTEAFF

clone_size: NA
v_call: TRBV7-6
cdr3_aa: CASSLTSGGLDEQFF

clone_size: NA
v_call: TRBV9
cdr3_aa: CASSVGRQGYTEAFF

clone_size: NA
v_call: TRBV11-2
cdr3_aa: CASAGGATDTQYF

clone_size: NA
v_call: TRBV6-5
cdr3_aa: CASNDGGPSYEQYF

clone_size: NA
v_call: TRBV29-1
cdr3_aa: CSVRRELPSSYEQYF